Shown below are 18 T cell receptor beta chains from a single sample sequenced in a study of HIV-infected patients and healthy controls. The repertoire came from unfractionated whole blood and reflected all unsorted peripheral T cells. Reverse transcription used roughly 480 ng RNA and constant-region primers for alpha and beta. Separate chain-specific third strand synthesis with multiplexing indices produced the alpha and beta libraries. TCRdb analysed the 5' RACE reads with MiXCR anew, one entry per CDR3 protein. Among roughly 18,000 distinct CDR3 sequences listed, 12% were seen once. The sequenced sample consisted of blood. These receptors all stem from an adult in good health.

The CDR3 DNA follows: TGTGCCAGCAGATTGAAGCCCGATCAGCCCCAGCATTTT. It specifies CASRLKPDQPQHF. The chain employs TRBV7-3 and TRBJ1-5; D ambiguous. The germline V and J ends were trimmed by 6 bases and 5 bases, with 11 bases remaining between them. This CDR3 has 13 amino acids. Germline CDR1 and CDR2: SGHTA and FQGTGA. Combining the CDR3 with reference TRBV7-3 and TRBJ1-5 gives the whole variable domain GAGVSQTPSNKVTEKGKYVELRCDPISGHTALYWYRQSLGQGPEFLIYFQGTGAADDSGLPNDRFFAVRPEGSVSTLKIQRTERGDSAVYLCASRLKPDQPQHFGDGTRLSIL.

Within the sample, this clonotype is medium-sized (0.01 to 0.1%). The V and J genes are TRBV2 and TRBJ2-1, with TRBD2 matching 16 bases. Germline CDR1 and CDR2: SNHLY and FYNNEI. The CDR3 has 17 amino acids. V was clipped by 8 bases and J by 8 bases; unmatched bases: 12. The CDR3 protein is CASQGLAGGLRFDEQFF. For the CDR3, the DNA is TGTGCCAGCCAGGGACTAGCGGGGGGGCTTAGGTTTGATGAGCAGTTCTTC. The full variable domain, rest sourced from reference TRBV2 and TRBJ2-1, is EPEVTQTPSHQVTQMGQEVILRCVPISNHLYFYWYRQILGQKVEFLVSFYNNEISEKSEIFDDQFSVERPDGSNFTLKIRSTKLEDSAMYFCASQGLAGGLRFDEQFFGPGTRLTVL.

This clonotype came up a few times. J is TRBJ2-3 and V is TRBV7-2, with D unresolved. The CDR3 is made up of 13 amino acids. CDR1 and CDR2 from the germline V gene are SGHTA and FQGNSA. Trimming took 3 bases from V and 4 from J, leaving 8 bases between them. This CDR3 is CASSLGYADTQYF. Here the CDR3 DNA reads TGTGCCAGCAGCTTGGGTTACGCAGATACGCAGTATTTT.

This clonotype was picked up a small number of times. This rearrangement joins TRBV7-2 to TRBJ2-7, with D uncertain. The CDR3 covers 14 residues. V lost 0 bases, J lost 1 base, and 7 bases lay in between. Per the germline V gene, CDR1 is SGHTA and CDR2 is FQGNSA. The CDR3 sequence: CASSLAHGSYEQYF. The DNA for the CDR3 is TGTGCCAGCAGCTTAGCGCACGGTTCCTACGAGCAGTACTTC.

This clonotype counts as medium-sized. V and J are TRBV7-8 and TRBJ2-5, with D tentatively TRBD2 (5 bases). From germline, CDR1 is SGHVS and CDR2 FQNEAQ. The CDR3 is 16 amino acids. V was shortened by 1 base and J by 9 bases, with 21 bases between the two germline ends. The CDR3 DNA sequence: TGTGCCAGCAGCTTAGACGGCGCGGTCCAGGCGAGGGCCCAGTACTTC. Its translation: CASSLDGAVQARAQYF.

This clonotype has a count of ten or more. V and J are TRBV6-5 and TRBJ2-3; 10 bases are shared with TRBD1. V shed 6 bases, J shed 3 bases, and the junction held 3 bases outside the gene matches. Germline CDR1 and CDR2: MNHEY and SVGAGI. The CDR3 totals 14 residues. The CDR3 is CASRDRGLTDTQYF. CDR3 DNA sequence: TGTGCCAGCAGGGACAGGGGGTTAACAGATACGCAGTATTTT.

By its share, this clonotype is medium-sized. V gene TRBV12-3 or TRBV12-4 combines with J gene TRBJ1-2; 7 nucleotides line up with TRBD1. V gave up 5 bases and J gave up 4 bases; unmatched junction bases: 7. The CDR3 totals 14 residues. CDR3 loop: CASSIQGQIYGYTF. CDR3 nucleotides: TGTGCCAGCAGTATACAGGGACAGATCTATGGCTACACCTTC.

This chain joins TRBV18 and TRBJ2-1; 7 bases agree with TRBD2. CDR3 length: 12 amino acids. After removal of 6 bases from V and 9 bases from J, the junction contained 5 bases not matched to a gene. The germline V gene encodes CDR1 KGHSH and CDR2 LQKENI. Here the CDR3 DNA reads TGTGCCAGCTCGCTACTAGCGATTGAGCAGTTCTTC. Translation gives CASSLLAIEQFF.

The sample holds many counts of this clonotype. The chain recombines TRBV5-1 with TRBJ2-1; TRBD1 is a possible D gene (5 bases). The V end was cut by 1 base, the J end by 9 bases, with 8 bases between. The CDR3 length is 12 residues. Germline CDR1 and CDR2: SGHRS and YFSETQ. CDR3 coding DNA: TGCGCCAGCAGCTTGAAGGACACTGAGCAGTTCTTC. Amino acid sequence: CASSLKDTEQFF.

This clonotype was observed a handful of times. The V and J genes are TRBV10-3 and TRBJ2-3; TRBD1 aligns across 9 bases. The ends lost 5 bases at V and 0 bases at J; junction bases unmatched: 3. CDR1 is ENHRY, CDR2 SYGVKD, per germline. The length of the CDR3 is 15 residues. The CDR3 region is CAISSGTGSTDTQYF. In DNA, the CDR3 is TGTGCCATCAGTTCCGGGACAGGGAGCACAGATACGCAGTATTTT.

The chain employs TRBV6-6 and TRBJ2-3; no definite D call. The CDR3 has 15 amino acids. The V gene lost 6 bases and the J gene lost 2 bases, with 15 bases spanning the gap. Germline-derived CDR1 and CDR2 are MNHNY and SVGAGI (reference sequence). This CDR3 reads CASRYGRRFTDTQYF. The CDR3 nucleotides are TGTGCCAGCAGATATGGACGGCGATTCACAGATACGCAGTATTTT.

This clonotype was found many times. The chain carries TRBV30 and TRBJ1-2; 9 bases are a match to TRBD1. This CDR3 region has 14 residues. With V trimmed by 5 bases and J by 2 bases, 6 bases remained unmatched. Germline V gene data show CDR1 as GTSNPN and CDR2 as SVGIG (reference sequence). CDR3 nucleotide sequence: TGTGCCTGGGGAAAGGGACAGGGAAACTATGGCTACACCTTC. It is translated as CAWGKGQGNYGYTF.

By share, this clonotype counts as medium-sized. The V call is TRBV5-1, the J call TRBJ1-3, with D unclear. This CDR3 has 16 residues. Germline values: CDR1 SGHRS, CDR2 YFSETQ. V lost 0 bases and J 0 bases, leaving 10 bases between the germline ends. CDR3 sequence reads: CASSLGWGSSGNTIYF. CDR3 coding DNA: TGCGCCAGCAGCTTGGGGTGGGGTTCCTCTGGAAACACCATATATTTT.

This clonotype was seen a handful of times. The chain joins TRBV12-3 or TRBV12-4 to TRBJ2-4; 9 nucleotides match TRBD1. The junction had 9 bases not matched to a gene; V was cut back by 6 bases and J by 6 bases. This CDR3 has 15 residues. CDR3 in DNA: TGTGCCAGCAGCAGGGGACAGGGTTCCCTAAACATTCAGTACTTC. This encodes CASSRGQGSLNIQYF.

This clonotype was picked up many times. The chain couples TRBV7-4 to TRBJ2-3, with D perhaps matching TRBD1 or TRBD2 (5 bases each). The CDR3 runs to 14 residues. Germline assignment: CDR1 SGHVT and CDR2 SQSDAQ. V gave up 4 bases and J gave up 2 bases, with 10 bases separating them. This CDR3 is CASSSGRLTDTQYF. The CDR3 nucleotides read TGTGCCAGCAGCTCGGGACGGCTCACAGATACGCAGTATTTT.

This clonotype was recorded a few times. The V gene is TRBV7-2, the J gene TRBJ2-3; unclear D gene. Trimming took off 2 bases at V and 9 bases at J, with 9 bases between the two ends. CDR1 and CDR2 (germline): SGHTA, FQGNSA. This CDR3 spans 12 amino acids. CDR3 in amino acids: CASSLNLDTQYF. The CDR3 bases are TGTGCCAGCAGCTTAAACTTGGACACGCAGTATTTT.

This clonotype has a count of ten or more. V usage is TRBV6-6 and J usage is TRBJ1-2; D unclear. Per the germline V gene, CDR1 is MNHNY and CDR2 is SVGAGI (reference sequence). The CDR3 length is 11 residues. Trimming took off 11 bases at V and 5 bases at J, with 12 bases between the two ends. The CDR3 nucleotides read TGTGCCTCGGGAAAAGGTTATGGCTACACCTTC. Protein product: CASGKGYGYTF.

A single count supports this clonotype. The chain employs TRBV28 and TRBJ1-2; D not resolved. The V end was cut by 3 bases, the J end by 7 bases, with 15 bases between. Germline V gene data show CDR1 as MDHEN and CDR2 as SYDVKM. The CDR3 sequence is 14 residues long. CDR3 sequence reads: CASSLPGGDRGYTF. The CDR3 nucleotides read TGTGCCAGCAGTTTGCCGGGTGGCGATCGTGGCTACACCTTC.